The clone carrying this T cell receptor beta chain has just a few counts. These data come from a study of CD8+ T cells in alopecia areata. Looking at the study overall: At a dose of 5 to 10 mg twice daily, oral tofacitinib was given to treated patients.

CDR3 size: 13 residues. Per the germline V gene, CDR1 is SGHTA and CDR2 is FQGNSA. Germline trimming cut 4 bases from V and 3 bases from J; bases unmatched to any gene: 0. cDNA reverse transcribed from extracted RNA served as the sequencing template. Sequenced by immunoSEQ multiplex PCR; TCRdb stores in-frame clones only, minus some. The table records 120,000 or so clones, approximately 53% of them present only once. Material: CD4+ T cells sorted from blood, obtained at week 0. The TCR originated in a human donor with alopecia areata. V gene TRBV7-2 combines with J gene TRBJ2-7, with 10 bases lining up with TRBD1. DNA for the CDR3: TGTGCCAGCAGCTGGGACAGGGGCTACGAGCAGTACTTC. It yields the protein CASSWDRGYEQYF.